This T cell receptor (beta chain) comes out of a study of CD8 T cells in ankylosing spondylitis. Overall study results and limits: In synovial fluid and blood from reactive arthritis, some motif variants were previously reported. A TCR beta motif of roughly eight highly homologous variants seemed to mark ankylosing spondylitis blood. The authors reported significant enrichment of disease-linked clones in matched ankylosing spondylitis synovial fluid.

The CDR3 spans 14 residues. CDR1 is LGHDT and CDR2 is YNNKEL in the germline V gene (reference sequence). This clonotype has more than one count but fewer than ten. Its specificity is unknown. At one end the junction does not follow the germline gene, possibly because of a read error. TCR beta libraries were made by quantitative 5'-RACE with molecular barcodes. TCRdb reanalysed the 5' RACE reads using MiXCR and keeps one entry per CDR3 protein. The repertoire consists of 200,000 to 250,000 distinct CDR3 sequences, with roughly 10% occurring once and the leading ten covering less than 7%. The sequenced material came from blood, either unsorted or a sorted T cell fraction (not recorded which). This sequence joins TRBV3-1 and TRBJ2-7; 7 nucleotides match TRBD2. This receptor was taken from a male donor with ankylosing spondylitis or in good health (not recorded which). The CDR3 protein is CASSQDLAALLLHF. The CDR3, as DNA: TGTGCCAGCAGCCAAGATCTAGCGGCCCTACTCCTCCACTTC.